Given below is one TCR beta chain in context. Its antigen is as yet unknown. These data are taken from a study of vaccination effects on CD4 cells after COVID-19. Study-wide background: Peptide-pool stimulation followed by sequencing identified expanded antigen-specific CD4+ clonotypes in the ViraFEST assay. The median interval between the second dose and post-vaccine sampling was 72 days. Study-level results: Common cold coronavirus cross-reactivity was shown by only 1 of 255 vaccine-induced clones in healthy vaccinees.

Profiling relied on immunoSEQ multiplex PCR, and the TCRdb table lists in-frame clones only, not all of them. The sample includes just over 55,000 clones, less than 80% of them seen just once. V lost 1 base and J 5 bases, leaving 14 bases between the germline ends. There are 15 residues in the CDR3. In germline, CDR1 is MGHRA, CDR2 YSYEKL. It was after approximately 10 days of culture that CD4+ T cells were isolated. Participants completed two doses of the BNT162b2 or mRNA-1273 vaccine. On day 3 and again on day 7, half the medium was replaced with IL-2 medium. Sequences were derived from CD4+ T cells from PBMCs cultured without peptide, sampled after COVID-19 vaccination. This chain joins TRBV4-1 and TRBJ1-2; D possibly corresponds to TRBD1 (6 bases). This receptor was obtained from a human donor who received a COVID-19 vaccine. The DNA of the CDR3 is TGCGCCAGCAGCCAAGGACAGGTATCGGGATATGGCTACACCTTC. The encoded protein is CASSQGQVSGYGYTF.